Following are 27 T cell receptor beta chains from one sample sequenced in a study of OX40 agonist ivuxolimab in advanced cancers. Assay used: immunoSEQ multiplex PCR; TCRdb lists only in-frame clones, some missing. The sample lists roughly 80,000 clones; 89% were seen once. The starting material was CD4+ or CD8+ T cells sorted from blood, obtained in a trial of the OX40 agonist ivuxolimab. The source of these receptors is an adult with an advanced solid tumor such as melanoma, head and neck, liver or kidney cancer.

The CDR3 loop is CASSYLSRGEETQYF. In DNA form, the CDR3 reads TGTGCCAGCAGTTACCTTTCCCGTGGGGAAGAGACCCAGTACTTC. This chain links TRBV6-5 with TRBJ2-5; D is ambiguous. V was clipped by 2 bases and J by 3 bases, with 13 bases between them. CDR1 is MNHEY and CDR2 is SVGAGI in the germline V gene. The CDR3 sequence is 15 residues long.

The rearrangement links TRBV6-9 to TRBJ2-6; a weak D match, TRBD2 (5 bases). The CDR3 is 18 amino acids. CDR1 is MNHGY, CDR2 SVAAGI, per germline. V lost 4 bases to trimming and J lost 5 bases, with 21 bases between them. Here the CDR3 DNA reads TGTGCCAGCAGTTCGATGGACTTACGACAAAGTCGGGCCAACGTCCTGACTTTC. This codes for CASSSMDLRQSRANVLTF.

V usage is TRBV11-2 and J usage is TRBJ1-1, with unresolved D. Germline-derived CDR1 and CDR2 are SGHAT and FQNNGV. CDR3 length: 14 residues. The V end lost 5 bases, the J end lost 1 base, and 11 bases lay between the germline ends. The CDR3 nucleotides read TGTGCCAGCAGCACCCGCCCACAGAACACTGAAGCTTTCTTT. This translates into CASSTRPQNTEAFF.

The rearrangement links TRBV4-1 to TRBJ1-5; no reliable D call. V was shortened by 0 bases and J by 0 bases, with 9 bases between the two germline ends. This CDR3 region has 16 residues. Germline assignment: CDR1 MGHRA and CDR2 YSYEKL. The CDR3 sequence is CASSQDRPYSNQPQHF. Here the CDR3 DNA reads TGCGCCAGCAGCCAAGATAGGCCTTATAGCAATCAGCCCCAGCATTTT.

The V gene is TRBV5-1, the J gene TRBJ1-6; D might be TRBD1 (6 bases). This CDR3 is 15 amino acids long. V lost 2 bases and J 7 bases, leaving 13 bases between the germline ends. CDR1 SGHRS and CDR2 YFSETQ come from the germline V gene. In DNA, the CDR3 is TGCGCCAGCAGCTTTTCAGGGGTCTCGAATTCACCCCTCCACTTT. Its protein is CASSFSGVSNSPLHF.

The chain joins TRBV14 to TRBJ2-5; D possibly corresponds to TRBD2 (5 bases). This CDR3 has 14 amino acids. Trimming took off 0 bases at V and 4 bases at J, with 9 bases between the two ends. Looked up from germline, CDR1 is SGHDN and CDR2 is FVKESK. CDR3 nucleotides: TGTGCCAGCAGCCAAGACTACGGGGTAGAGACCCAGTACTTC. Its translation: CASSQDYGVETQYF.

This clone was seen a handful of times. The chain employs TRBV5-6 and TRBJ2-2; D ambiguous. The CDR3 extends over 12 amino acids. Germline CDR1 is SGHDT and CDR2 is YYEEEE. Trimming cost V 2 bases and J 5 bases, with 4 bases left between them. CDR3 sequence reads: CASSLATGELFF. The CDR3 DNA sequence: TGTGCCAGCAGCTTAGCTACCGGGGAGCTGTTTTTT.

The chain couples TRBV18 to TRBJ2-1, with D perhaps being TRBD1 or TRBD2 (6 bases each). In germline, CDR1 is KGHSH, CDR2 LQKENI. V lost 3 bases to trimming and J lost 9 bases, with 18 bases between them. The CDR3 contains 15 residues. The CDR3 bases are TGTGCCAGCTCACCGCGTAGGGGGGATTCGGGTGAGCAGTTCTTC. Protein: CASSPRRGDSGEQFF.

V usage is TRBV19 and J usage is TRBJ2-2; 7 positions agree with TRBD2. This CDR3 is built from 17 residues. Germline assignment: CDR1 LNHDA and CDR2 SQIVND (reference sequence). With V trimmed by 2 bases and J by 0 bases, 6 bases remained unmatched. CDR3 protein: CASSIRAGATNTGELFF. The DNA for the CDR3 is TGTGCCAGTAGTATAAGGGCGGGAGCGACGAACACCGGGGAGCTGTTTTTT.

This clone was observed a few times. The rearrangement uses TRBV29-1 and TRBJ1-2; D ambiguous. V lost 3 bases to trimming and J lost 1 base, with 6 bases between them. This CDR3 spans 12 amino acids. Germline-derived CDR1 and CDR2 are SQVTM and ANQGSEA. CDR3 coding DNA: TGCAGCGTTGACCTGGGTAACTATGGCTACACCTTC. Translation: CSVDLGNYGYTF.

The chain combines TRBV5-4 with TRBJ2-3; 12 bases agree with TRBD2. V lost 2 bases and J lost 3; bases outside the gene matches: 4. The length of the CDR3 is 16 residues. The germline gives CDR1 SGHNT, CDR2 YYREEE (reference sequence). The CDR3 loop reads CASSFWLAGGTDTQYF. CDR3 in DNA: TGTGCCAGCAGCTTTTGGCTAGCGGGAGGGACAGATACGCAGTATTTT.

The chain carries TRBV2 and TRBJ1-2, with 9 bases that match TRBD1. The V gene end was trimmed by 7 bases and the J gene end by 4 bases; junction bases not matched to a gene: 10. Germline values: CDR1 SNHLY, CDR2 FYNNEI. The CDR3 length is 15 residues. The CDR3 nucleotides are TGTGCCAGCACCCGCCGGGACAGGGCATCCTATGGCTACACCTTC. Its protein product is CASTRRDRASYGYTF. Full variable domain (outside the CDR3, taken from reference TRBV2 and TRBJ1-2): EPEVTQTPSHQVTQMGQEVILRCVPISNHLYFYWYRQILGQKVEFLVSFYNNEISEKSEIFDDQFSVERPDGSNFTLKIRSTKLEDSAMYFCASTRRDRASYGYTFGSGTRLTVV.

Notes on this clone: This same CDR3 is encoded by further DNA sequences in the sample. The V gene is TRBV30, the J gene TRBJ2-2, with D tentatively TRBD2 (6 bases). This CDR3 is 15 amino acids long. The germline V and J ends were trimmed by 0 bases and 5 bases, with 13 bases remaining between them. Germline CDR1 is GTSNPN and CDR2 is SVGIG (reference sequence). CDR3 residues: CAWSVSLAGTGELFF. CDR3 bases: TGTGCCTGGAGTGTATCATTGGCGGGGACCGGGGAGCTGTTTTTT.

This chain links TRBV4-1 with TRBJ2-3, with TRBD2 matching over 13 bases. The CDR3 has 19 residues. The germline V gene encodes CDR1 MGHRA and CDR2 YSYEKL. With 2 bases clipped from V and 0 bases from J, the junction kept 8 bases outside the gene matches. CDR3 nucleotide sequence: TGCGCCAGCAGCCAATCGTCACTAGCGGGAGGGCATAGCACAGATACGCAGTATTTT. Its translation is CASSQSSLAGGHSTDTQYF.

The V call is TRBV10-1, the J call TRBJ2-2; no firm D call. The CDR3 covers 18 residues. Deletions cut 0 bases from V and 3 bases from J, with 17 bases between. From germline, CDR1 is WNHNN and CDR2 SYGVQD (reference sequence). CDR3 nucleotides: TGCGCCAGCAGTGAGTCGGATTTTGGCAGCACCCACACCGGGGAGCTGTTTTTT. It encodes CASSESDFGSTHTGELFF.

CDR3 coding DNA: TGCGCCAGCAGCCAAGACGGACAGGGGTTAAGAGGCTACACCTTC. It translates to CASSQDGQGLRGYTF. The chain links TRBV4-3 to TRBJ1-2; TRBD1 agrees at 9 bases. The CDR3 has 15 amino acids. Trimming took 0 bases from V and 8 from J; bases not matched to a gene: 7. Germline V lookup: CDR1 LGHNA, CDR2 YSLEER.

The V and J genes are TRBV27 and TRBJ2-2, with TRBD1 matching over 8 bases. Germline CDR1 reads MNHEY; CDR2 reads SMNVEV (reference sequence). Trimming cost V 2 bases and J 4 bases; bases outside gene matches: 6. The CDR3 has 16 residues. The CDR3 spells CASSLQPGGGTGELFF. CDR3 bases: TGTGCCAGCAGTTTACAGCCAGGGGGCGGCACCGGGGAGCTGTTTTTT.

V gene TRBV19 combines with J gene TRBJ2-7; D remains unclear. Germline CDR1 reads LNHDA; CDR2 reads SQIVND (reference sequence). Deletions cut 5 bases from V and 1 base from J, with 15 bases between. The CDR3 has 15 residues. The CDR3 here is CASSPRDAGSYEQYF. The DNA for the CDR3 is TGTGCCAGTAGTCCCCGAGACGCCGGTTCCTACGAGCAGTACTTC.

This chain joins TRBV5-6 and TRBJ2-1; a possible D gene is TRBD2 (6 bases). The CDR3 has 15 residues. V shed 4 bases and J shed 1 base, with 12 bases lying between them. Germline CDR1 is SGHDT and CDR2 is YYEEEE. The CDR3 here is CASSPTSMSYNEQFF. In nucleotides, the CDR3 is TGTGCCAGCAGCCCTACTAGCATGTCCTACAATGAGCAGTTCTTC.

The CDR3 reads CASSSSGNNEQFF. The CDR3 coding sequence is TGTGCCAGCAGCTCAAGCGGGAACAATGAGCAGTTCTTC. The V gene is TRBV7-8, the J gene TRBJ2-1; TRBD2 matches at 7 bases. The V gene end was trimmed by 4 bases and the J gene end by 5 bases; junction bases not matched to a gene: 2. The CDR3 has 13 residues. Per germline, CDR1 SGHVS and CDR2 FQNEAQ.

The V and J genes are TRBV29-1 and TRBJ2-7, with 9 bases identical to TRBD2. With 6 bases clipped from V and 5 bases from J, the junction kept 8 bases outside the gene matches. Germline values: CDR1 SQVTM, CDR2 ANQGSEA. This CDR3 comprises 13 residues. The CDR3 loop is CSVPVAGDHEQYF. In nucleotides, the CDR3 is TGCAGCGTACCGGTAGCGGGAGACCACGAGCAGTACTTC.

This clone has only one observation. The chain couples TRBV7-7 to TRBJ2-5, with a weak D call TRBD1 (5 bases). V was cut by 3 bases and J by 2 bases, with 10 bases left in between. The CDR3 sequence is 14 residues long. The V gene's germline CDR1 is SSHAT and CDR2 FNYEAQ (reference sequence). The DNA for the CDR3 is TGTGCCAGCAGCTTGACGCGGACACAAGAGACCCAGTACTTC. Translated, it gives CASSLTRTQETQYF.

The V gene is TRBV5-4, the J gene TRBJ2-1; D gene uncertain. The CDR3 covers 15 residues. Per the germline V gene, CDR1 is SGHNT and CDR2 is YYREEE (reference sequence). Trimming took 2 bases from V and 0 from J, leaving 9 bases between them. The CDR3 coding sequence is TGTGCCAGCAGCTTCGACTCCCCCTCCTACAATGAGCAGTTCTTC. This translates into CASSFDSPSYNEQFF.

The chain links TRBV7-2 to TRBJ2-7; D may be TRBD2 (5 bases). V lost 2 bases and J 2 bases, leaving 13 bases between the germline ends. CDR3 length: 15 residues. From germline, CDR1 is SGHTA and CDR2 FQGNSA. CDR3 amino acids: CASSLYFAGAYEQYF. CDR3 sequence (DNA): TGTGCCAGCAGCTTATATTTCGCGGGCGCCTACGAGCAGTACTTC.

This chain links TRBV9 with TRBJ1-3; a possible D gene is TRBD1 (5 bases). Trimming took off 3 bases at V and 0 bases at J, with 13 bases between the two ends. The CDR3 covers 16 residues. Germline V gives CDR1 SGDLS, CDR2 YYNGEE. DNA for the CDR3: TGTGCCAGCAGCGCCACCTCCGGGGGCTCTGGAAACACCATATATTTT. The encoded protein is CASSATSGGSGNTIYF. The variable domain in full, with the rest retrieved from reference TRBV9 and TRBJ1-3, is DSGVTQTPKHLITATGQRVTLRCSPRSGDLSVYWYQQSLDQGLQFLIQYYNGEERAKGNILERFSAQQFPDLHSELNLSSLELGDSALYFCASSATSGGSGNTIYFGEGSWLTVV.

The CDR3 DNA is TGTGCCAGCAGGGGCGGGACAGGGGATAATGAGCAGTTCTTC. This translates into CASRGGTGDNEQFF. V and J are TRBV7-2 and TRBJ2-1; 10 bases are shared with TRBD1. After removal of 6 bases from V and 7 bases from J, the junction contained 6 bases not matched to a gene. The CDR3 runs 14 residues. Germline V CDR1 and CDR2: SGHTA, FQGNSA.

V and J are TRBV6-5 and TRBJ2-2, with TRBD1 matching 7 bases. The J segment lost 4 bases and the V segment lost 0 bases, leaving 5 bases of the junction unmatched. The CDR3 runs to 16 residues. In germline, CDR1 is MNHEY, CDR2 SVGAGI. CDR3 bases: TGTGCCAGCAGTTACTCGATCCACAGGGGCACCGGGGAGCTGTTTTTT. It codes for CASSYSIHRGTGELFF.